These 30 T cell receptor beta chains were all obtained from the same sample, sequenced in a study of blood T cell repertoires in COVID-19. Repertoires were generated with immunoSEQ multiplex PCR, while TCRdb's copy carries only in-frame clones and drops some. The table shows approximately 52,000 clones, with around nine tenths occurring only once. Sequenced: peripheral blood. All receptors come from a man aged 55 to 70 with acute or convalescent COVID-19.

In nucleotides, the CDR3 is TGTGCCAGCAGCGTACAGGGCCCTGGCTATGGCTACACCTTC. The encoded protein is CASSVQGPGYGYTF. The chain uses TRBV7-2 and TRBJ1-2; D is possibly TRBD1 (6 bases). Germline assignment: CDR1 SGHTA and CDR2 FQGNSA. The CDR3 sequence is 14 residues long. Deletions cut 5 bases from V and 4 bases from J, with 14 bases between. The whole variable domain, filled in from reference TRBV7-2 and TRBJ1-2, reads GAGVSQSPSNKVTEKGKDVELRCDPISGHTALYWYRQSLGQGLEFLIYFQGNSAPDKSGLPSDRFSAERTGGSVSTLTIQRTQQEDSAVYLCASSVQGPGYGYTFGSGTRLTVV.

V usage is TRBV6-5 and J usage is TRBJ1-5; the match to TRBD1 covers 8 bases. The V gene's germline CDR1 is MNHEY and CDR2 SVGAGI. The junction had 7 bases not matched to a gene; V was cut back by 8 bases and J by 4 bases. CDR3 length equals 14 residues. CDR3 nucleotides: TGTGCCAGCTCACTTTACAGGGGGAATCAGCCCCAGCATTTT. Encoded protein: CASSLYRGNQPQHF.

The chain recombines TRBV7-9 with TRBJ2-5; 8 bases agree with TRBD1. The CDR3 is 13 amino acids. CDR1 and CDR2 (germline): SEHNR, FQNEAQ (reference sequence). Trimming cost V 5 bases and J 5 bases; bases outside gene matches: 4. The CDR3 region is CASSTDRVETQYF. The CDR3 bases are TGTGCCAGCAGCACGGACAGGGTGGAGACCCAGTACTTC. The complete variable domain, with remaining parts taken from reference TRBV7-9 and TRBJ2-5, reads DTGVSQNPRHKITKRGQNVTFRCDPISEHNRLYWYRQTLGQGPEFLTYFQNEAQLEKSRLLSDRFSAERPKGSFSTLEIQRTEQGDSAMYLCASSTDRVETQYFGPGTRLLVL.

This clone was counted between two and nine times. The CDR3 loop is CASSQEAWIEGAPNEKLFF. For the CDR3, the DNA is TGTGCCAGCAGCCAAGAGGCCTGGATTGAGGGGGCCCCCAATGAAAAACTGTTTTTT. The chain has TRBV3-1 (or the pseudogene TRBV3-2) and TRBJ1-4; 7 bases fit TRBD1. The junction had 15 bases not matched to a gene; V was cut back by 0 bases and J by 5 bases. The CDR3 length is 19 residues. Germline CDR1 is LGHDT and CDR2 is YNNKEL (reference sequence).

This clone was detected only once. The chain carries TRBV11-3 and TRBJ1-1; the match to TRBD1 covers 10 bases. Germline CDR1 is SGHNT and CDR2 is YENEEA. J gave up 9 bases and V 5 bases, and 9 bases lay outside the gene matches. The CDR3 consists of 14 residues. The CDR3 nucleotides read TGTGCCAGCAGCCTGGACAGGGGGATTTTGAAAGCTTTCTTT. This encodes CASSLDRGILKAFF.

The V gene is TRBV19, the J gene TRBJ1-5; TRBD1 is a possible D gene (6 bases). CDR3 size: 15 residues. The V gene's germline CDR1 is LNHDA and CDR2 SQIVND (reference sequence). V was pared by 3 bases and J by 3 bases, with 12 bases between. The CDR3 DNA is TGTGCCAGTAGTATTGGACAGAAGATCAATCAGCCCCAGCATTTT. It translates to CASSIGQKINQPQHF.

In this sample, this clone turned up once. The rearrangement joins TRBV21-1 to TRBJ1-6; the table's D call TRBD1 went unverified against the DNA. TRBV21-1 is deemed a pseudogene. The CDR3 runs 18 residues. The DNA of the CDR3 is TGTGCCAGCAGCAAAGATTGTAGGGGAAAGGCTTATAATTCACCCCTCCACTTT. Translation: CASSKDCRGKAYNSPLHF.

The rearrangement uses TRBV12-3 or TRBV12-4 and TRBJ1-3; 7 positions agree with TRBD1. The trim removed 2 bases at V and 14 bases at J, leaving 9 bases unmatched. CDR3 length equals 13 residues. The CDR3 DNA reads TGTGCCAGCAGTTTAAGGCCGGGGACAGAACTATATTTT. It codes for CASSLRPGTELYF.

This rearrangement joins TRBV4-3 to TRBJ1-6; a possible D gene is TRBD1 (5 bases). There are 16 residues in the CDR3. The germline CDR1 and CDR2 sequences are LGHNA and YSLEER. V gave up 0 bases and J gave up 6 bases, with 12 bases separating them. The CDR3 nucleotides read TGCGCCAGCAGCCAAGATAGCCGCGGGGGTAATTCACCCCTCCACTTT. Encoded protein: CASSQDSRGGNSPLHF.

The sample holds one count of this clone. V and J are TRBV28 and TRBJ1-5; the match to TRBD1 covers 9 bases. The CDR3 sequence is 18 residues long. Trimming removed 6 bases from V and 7 bases from J; junction bases left unmatched: 19. Germline V gene data show CDR1 as MDHEN and CDR2 as SYDVKM. CDR3: CASSSRDRVASSKQPQHF. The DNA for the CDR3 is TGTGCCAGCAGCTCAAGGGACAGGGTTGCTTCGAGTAAACAGCCCCAGCATTTT.

CDR3 coding DNA: TGTGCCAGCAGCCCCAAGGGGTTGATCGGCAATGAGCAGTTCTTC. Residues: CASSPKGLIGNEQFF. V is TRBV2 and J is TRBJ2-1, with D perhaps matching TRBD1 (5 bases). The CDR3 is 15 amino acids. Germline values: CDR1 SNHLY, CDR2 FYNNEI. V was cut by 6 bases and J by 6 bases, with 18 bases left in between.

The chain is built from TRBV3-1 (or the pseudogene TRBV3-2) and TRBJ1-2, with 7 bases lining up with TRBD1. Germline CDR1 LGHDT, CDR2 YNNKEL (reference sequence). CDR3 length equals 12 residues. V shed 5 bases and J 4 bases; nucleotides not matched to a gene: 1. DNA of the CDR3: TGTGCCAGCAGCGGACAGGTCTATGGCTACACCTTC. It translates to CASSGQVYGYTF.

The J gene is TRBJ1-1, the V gene TRBV3-1 (or the pseudogene TRBV3-2); 7 bases fit TRBD1. The CDR3 extends over 17 amino acids. Trimming cost V 4 bases and J 1 base; bases outside gene matches: 12. Germline loops: CDR1 LGHDT, CDR2 YNNKEL (reference sequence). DNA of the CDR3: TGTGCCAGCAGCCTTAAGACTCCCAGGGGGAAGAACACTGAAGCTTTCTTT. It encodes CASSLKTPRGKNTEAFF.

This chain connects TRBV5-4 to TRBJ2-1; TRBD1 matches at 11 bases. The CDR3 runs 16 residues. CDR1 and CDR2 from the germline V gene are SGHNT and YYREEE (reference sequence). Trimming cost V 4 bases and J 3 bases; bases outside gene matches: 6. This chain's CDR3 is CASSDRGTGGYNEQFF. Written as DNA, the CDR3 is TGTGCCAGCAGCGATCGCGGGACAGGGGGCTACAATGAGCAGTTCTTC.

The CDR3 DNA sequence: TGTGCCAGCAGCTTGGTCCCTTCGGACAGGCGACGCTATGGCTACACCTTC. This sequence encodes CASSLVPSDRRRYGYTF. The chain is built from TRBV5-4 and TRBJ1-2; 7 nucleotides agree with TRBD1. CDR3 length: 17 amino acids. Germline V gene sequence: CDR1 SGHNT, CDR2 YYREEE (reference sequence). Trimming removed 0 bases from V and 4 bases from J; junction bases left unmatched: 12. The variable domain in full, with the rest retrieved from reference TRBV5-4 and TRBJ1-2, is ETGVTQSPTHLIKTRGQQVTLRCSSQSGHNTVSWYQQALGQGPQFIFQYYREEENGRGNFPPRFSGLQFPNYSSELNVNALELDDSALYLCASSLVPSDRRRYGYTFGSGTRLTVV.

The DNA of the CDR3 is TGTGCCAGCAGTAGCGGGAGGCTCACAGATACGCAGTATTTT. Protein product: CASSSGRLTDTQYF. This chain links TRBV7-2 with TRBJ2-3; 10 bases are a match to TRBD2. Germline V CDR1 and CDR2: SGHTA, FQGNSA. The CDR3 covers 14 residues. Trimming at V came to 6 bases and at J to 2 bases, leaving 2 bases not matched to a gene.

The CDR3: CASSERGWEKLFF. CDR3 DNA sequence: TGTGCCAGCAGTGAAAGGGGATGGGAAAAACTGTTTTTT. The chain recombines TRBV2 with TRBJ1-4, with TRBD1 as a possible D gene (5 bases). The CDR3 is 13 residues long. CDR1 and CDR2 from the germline V gene are SNHLY and FYNNEI. The ends were cut back, 2 bases at V and 8 bases at J, with 9 bases in the middle.

The V gene is TRBV16, the J gene TRBJ1-2; D possibly corresponds to TRBD1 (6 bases). Germline V gene sequence: CDR1 KGHSY, CDR2 FQNENV. The ends were cut back, 4 bases at V and 4 bases at J, with 25 bases in the middle. The CDR3 spans 18 residues. CDR3 amino acids: CASSLEGPRTDRGYGYTF. In DNA form, the CDR3 reads TGTGCCAGCAGCCTCGAAGGCCCCAGGACAGATCGGGGCTATGGCTACACCTTC.

The chain uses TRBV2 and TRBJ1-6; 9 nucleotides line up with TRBD1. This CDR3 has 15 amino acids. Germline CDR1 reads SNHLY; CDR2 reads FYNNEI. V was clipped by 6 bases and J by 5 bases; unmatched bases: 5. CDR3 protein: CASRAGTGNNSPLHF. In DNA form, the CDR3 reads TGTGCCAGCAGGGCCGGGACAGGGAATAATTCACCCCTCCACTTT.

The chain joins TRBV5-1 to TRBJ2-7; 9 nucleotides align to TRBD1. This CDR3 is built from 15 residues. CDR1 is SGHRS, CDR2 YFSETQ, per germline. Trimming at V came to 4 bases and at J to 0 bases, leaving 5 bases not matched to a gene. DNA of the CDR3: TGCGCCAGCAGCGGGGGGACAGGGAGCTCCTACGAGCAGTACTTC. It translates to CASSGGTGSSYEQYF.

V gene TRBV9 combines with J gene TRBJ2-6, with 9 bases fitting TRBD2. Germline CDR1 is SGDLS and CDR2 is YYNGEE. Trimming cost V 6 bases and J 2 bases; bases outside gene matches: 6. CDR3 length: 16 residues. CDR3 residues: CASTGTSPPGANVLTF. CDR3 in DNA: TGTGCCAGCACGGGGACTAGCCCCCCTGGGGCCAACGTCCTGACTTTC.

The rearrangement joins TRBV15 to TRBJ2-5; 8 bases line up with TRBD1. Looked up from germline, CDR1 is LNHNV and CDR2 is YYDKDF (reference sequence). This CDR3 has 14 amino acids. V shed 2 bases, J shed 5 bases, and the junction held 4 bases outside the gene matches. Here the CDR3 DNA reads TGTGCCACCAGCAGAACAGGGGGTAAGGAGACCCAGTACTTC. This codes for CATSRTGGKETQYF.

V gene TRBV2 combines with J gene TRBJ2-5, with D perhaps matching TRBD2 (5 bases). CDR1 SNHLY and CDR2 FYNNEI come from the germline V gene. Trimming removed 1 base from V and 7 bases from J, with 13 bases in between. The CDR3 length is 14 residues. The CDR3 protein is CASSEGGSAGTQYF. For the CDR3, the DNA is TGTGCCAGCAGTGAAGGGGGTAGCGCCGGGACCCAGTACTTC.

The chain joins TRBV19 to TRBJ1-1; perhaps TRBD1 as D (6 bases). V lost 0 bases to trimming and J lost 10 bases, with 24 bases between them. Germline V gives CDR1 LNHDA, CDR2 SQIVND (reference sequence). The CDR3 has 17 amino acids. In DNA form, the CDR3 reads TGTGCCAGTAGTATAGATCGAACAGGGATATCCCCTACGGGAGCTTTCTTT. This translates into CASSIDRTGISPTGAFF.

This clone was seen a single time. The J gene is TRBJ2-5, the V gene TRBV19; tentative D call: TRBD1 (6 bases). The ends were cut back, 4 bases at V and 6 bases at J, with 12 bases in the middle. Germline loops: CDR1 LNHDA, CDR2 SQIVND (reference sequence). This CDR3 has 13 amino acids. CDR3 nucleotide sequence: TGTGCCAGTAGTACGCACAGGGTGAAGACCCAGTACTTC. Its translation is CASSTHRVKTQYF. The variable domain in full, completed from reference TRBV19 and TRBJ2-5, reads DGGITQSPKYLFRKEGQNVTLSCEQNLNHDAMYWYRQDPGQGLRLIYYSQIVNDFQKGDIAEGYSVSREKKESFPLTVTSAQKNPTAFYLCASSTHRVKTQYFGPGTRLLVL.

V usage is TRBV2 and J usage is TRBJ1-1, with D hard to call. The germline CDR1 and CDR2 sequences are SNHLY and FYNNEI. CDR3 length: 17 residues. V lost 5 bases, J lost 1 base, and 20 bases lay in between. As DNA, the CDR3 is TGTGCCAGCAGTTCCTCAGCTTTTTCCGGAGGGAACACTGAAGCTTTCTTT. As protein: CASSSSAFSGGNTEAFF. Full variable domain (missing parts from reference TRBV2 and TRBJ1-1): EPEVTQTPSHQVTQMGQEVILRCVPISNHLYFYWYRQILGQKVEFLVSFYNNEISEKSEIFDDQFSVERPDGSNFTLKIRSTKLEDSAMYFCASSSSAFSGGNTEAFFGQGTRLTVV.

The J gene is TRBJ1-5, the V gene TRBV19; 9 bases align to TRBD1. CDR1 LNHDA and CDR2 SQIVND come from the germline V gene (reference sequence). This CDR3 has 16 amino acids. Trimming removed 2 bases from V and 6 bases from J; junction bases left unmatched: 8. CDR3 residues: CASSIRDREGGQPQHF. The CDR3 DNA reads TGTGCCAGTAGTATAAGGGACAGGGAAGGAGGTCAGCCCCAGCATTTT.

The chain carries TRBV5-1 and TRBJ1-6; D possibly corresponds to TRBD1 (6 bases). Trimming stripped 0 bases from V and 3 bases from J, with 10 bases between. The CDR3 runs to 16 residues. Germline CDR1 SGHRS, CDR2 YFSETQ. Written as DNA, the CDR3 is TGCGCCAGCAGCTTGGGGACAGACCTCTATAATTCACCCCTCCACTTT. It encodes CASSLGTDLYNSPLHF.

The chain combines TRBV19 with TRBJ1-5; a possible D gene is TRBD1 (6 bases). The CDR3 is 16 residues long. The ends were cut back, 4 bases at V and 9 bases at J, with 22 bases in the middle. Germline loops: CDR1 LNHDA, CDR2 SQIVND (reference sequence). This chain's CDR3 is CASSSPNRAGERPQHF. CDR3 nucleotide sequence: TGTGCCAGTAGTAGCCCCAACAGGGCTGGGGAACGGCCCCAGCATTTT.

In regard to this clone: This same CDR3 is encoded by further DNA sequences in the sample. The V gene is TRBV4-1, the J gene TRBJ1-4; no clear D. The CDR3 extends over 15 amino acids. Germline V lookup: CDR1 MGHRA, CDR2 YSYEKL. The V gene lost 1 base and the J gene lost 3 bases, with 9 bases spanning the gap. CDR3 amino acids: CASSQGGGANEKLFF. CDR3 DNA: TGCGCCAGCAGCCAAGGTGGTGGAGCTAATGAAAAACTGTTTTTT.